The sequence of this TCR beta chain was determined in a study of shared clonotypes between healthy human individuals. As concerns this clone: The antigen remains unidentified.

With 0 bases clipped from V and 8 bases from J, the junction kept 12 bases outside the gene matches. This CDR3 spans 17 amino acids. The V gene's germline CDR1 is SGDLS and CDR2 YYNGEE. In the naive CD8 group, cells lacked CD45RO and were positively selected for CCR7, so terminally differentiated effector memory CD45RA+ cells were left out. Approximately 210 ng DNA, about 28,000 T cell genomes, went into each sorted-subset replicate PCR. The assay was immunoSEQ multiplex PCR, and TCRdb's table has in-frame clones only and misses some. The sample shows approximately 1.9 million clones, 93% of them seen only once. General study results and limits: Clonotypes not shared had lower generation probabilities than those common to all four donors. At large depth, rarefaction still showed sorted-subset sequencing to be incomplete.

J is TRBJ2-1 and V is TRBV9; 9 nucleotides agree with TRBD2. The sample comprised naive CD8+ T cells from PBMCs. The clonotype originates from a man in his late teens or twenties in good health. Some clones in this sample may be carry-over from other donors' samples. In DNA form, the CDR3 reads TGTGCCAGCAGCGTAGTTGCGGGAGGGCCTATCTCCCATGAGCAGTTCTTC. Translation: CASSVVAGGPISHEQFF.